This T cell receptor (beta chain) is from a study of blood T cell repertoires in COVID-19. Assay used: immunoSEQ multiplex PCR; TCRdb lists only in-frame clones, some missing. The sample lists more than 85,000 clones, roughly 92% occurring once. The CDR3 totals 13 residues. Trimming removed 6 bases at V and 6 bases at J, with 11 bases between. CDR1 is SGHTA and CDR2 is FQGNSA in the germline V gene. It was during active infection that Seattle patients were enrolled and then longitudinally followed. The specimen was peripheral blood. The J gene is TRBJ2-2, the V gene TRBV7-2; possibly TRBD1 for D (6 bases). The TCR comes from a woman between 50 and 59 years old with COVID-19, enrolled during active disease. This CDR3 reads CASSWNRAGELFF. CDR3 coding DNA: TGTGCCAGCAGTTGGAACAGGGCCGGGGAGCTGTTTTTT.